This entry features one T cell receptor (beta chain) sequence. What it binds is not known. In TCRdb, the RT-PCR reads were re-called with MiXCR into one record per CDR3 protein. Of approximately 290,000 distinct CDR3 sequences in the sample, approximately 21% are singletons; the top ten hold 10%. This specimen belongs to a study of response to subunit inactivated influenza vaccine. Overall study findings and caveats: New T cells are recruited in small numbers by each seasonal influenza vaccination, according to the authors' suggestion.

This specimen was PBMCs from blood, taken 21 months after vaccination. The receptor comes from a man aged 45-69 years who received an inactivated influenza vaccine.

CDR3 sequence: CAWSVGAAYNSPLHF. CDR3 nucleotides: TGTGCCTGGAGTGTGGGGGCGGCCTATAATTCACCCCTCCACTTT. The chain links TRBV30 to TRBJ1-6, with D tentatively TRBD1 (6 bases). This CDR3 is 15 amino acids long. Germline assignment: CDR1 GTSNPN and CDR2 SVGIG (reference sequence). Deletions cut 0 bases from V and 2 bases from J, with 8 bases between.